Reported below is one TCR beta chain. This CDR3 spans 16 amino acids. Germline-derived CDR1 and CDR2 are SGHTA and FQGNSA. The V segment lost 5 bases and the J segment 2 bases; nucleotides outside the gene matches: 6. The data originate from a study of blood T cell repertoires in COVID-19. About the research overall: Nucleic acid was either cDNA or gDNA, and it came from T cells, B-cell-depleted T cells, or PBMCs.

Original processing notes: Estimates of nucleated cell counts were drawn from the amplification of reference gene primers. Using immunoSEQ multiplex PCR, the repertoire was profiled, and TCRdb retains in-frame clones only, with some absent. Clone size and V and J calls were adopted from that table, with D and trimming inferred from the DNA. The profile shows tens of thousands of clones, about 91% of them singletons. This chain uses TRBV7-2 with TRBJ2-1; TRBD2 matches at 10 bases. Input material: peripheral blood. This receptor was identified in a man aged 60-69 years with acute or convalescent COVID-19. This CDR3 reads CASSGWTSGTYNEQFF. As DNA, the CDR3 is TGTGCCAGCAGCGGATGGACTAGCGGAACCTACAATGAGCAGTTCTTC.